This T cell receptor (beta chain) was recorded in a study of human T cells and chemical hapten exposure. TCRdb passed the RACE reads through MiXCR, listing each CDR3 protein once. There are 350,000 or so distinct CDR3 sequences in the sample; 5.5% to 8% occur only once, and roughly 7.9% lies in the top ten. Time point here: patch test 1, 2 weeks after DPC sensitization. Treatment specified: therapeutic diphenylcyclopropenone sensitization with weekly scalp DPC. CDR3 length equals 17 residues. V gave up 5 bases and J gave up 0 bases, with 14 bases separating them. Germline loops: CDR1 MNHEY, CDR2 SMNVEV (reference sequence). This clonotype has more than one count but fewer than ten.

The chain employs TRBV27 and TRBJ2-6; D is perhaps TRBD2 (5 bases). This material consisted of whole blood, taken in connection with sensitization to the hapten diphenylcyclopropenone (DPC). The sequence came from a woman between 18 and 29 years old with alopecia areata. Some clones in this sample may be carry-over from other donors' samples. The CDR3 sequence: CASSPMEAYSGANVLTF. The CDR3 DNA reads as TGTGCCAGCAGTCCGATGGAGGCTTACTCTGGGGCCAACGTCCTGACTTTC.